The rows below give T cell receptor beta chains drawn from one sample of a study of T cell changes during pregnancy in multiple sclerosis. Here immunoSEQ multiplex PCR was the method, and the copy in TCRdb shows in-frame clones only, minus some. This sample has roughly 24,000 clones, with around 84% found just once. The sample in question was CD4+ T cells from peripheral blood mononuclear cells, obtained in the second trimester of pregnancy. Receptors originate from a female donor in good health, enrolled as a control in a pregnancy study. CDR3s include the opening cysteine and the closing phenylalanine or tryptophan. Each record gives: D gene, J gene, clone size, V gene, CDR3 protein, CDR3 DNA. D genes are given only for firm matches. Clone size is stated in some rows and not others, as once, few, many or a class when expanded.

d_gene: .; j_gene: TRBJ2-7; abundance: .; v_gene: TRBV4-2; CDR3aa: CASSPSESGGQYF; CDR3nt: TGTGCCAGCAGCCCCTCCGAATCCGGGGGGCAGTACTTC
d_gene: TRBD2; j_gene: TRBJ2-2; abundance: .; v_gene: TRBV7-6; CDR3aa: CASSFPGAGDTGELFF; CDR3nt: TGTGCCAGCAGCTTCCCCGGAGCGGGGGACACCGGGGAGCTGTTTTTT
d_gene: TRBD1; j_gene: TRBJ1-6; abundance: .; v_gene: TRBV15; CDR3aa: CATSRVGQGTHSPLHF; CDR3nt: TGTGCCACCAGCAGAGTGGGACAGGGGACACATTCACCCCTCCACTTT
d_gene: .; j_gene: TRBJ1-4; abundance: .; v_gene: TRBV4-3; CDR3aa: CASSQDRGGQGLNEKLFF; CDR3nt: TGCGCCAGCAGCCAAGATAGAGGAGGCCAAGGCCTTAATGAAAAACTGTTTTTT
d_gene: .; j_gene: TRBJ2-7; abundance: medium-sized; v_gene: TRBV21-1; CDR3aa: CASSKALSGTGSSYEQYF; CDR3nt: TGTGCCAGCAGCAAAGCCCTATCCGGGACAGGGAGCTCCTACGAGCAGTACTTC
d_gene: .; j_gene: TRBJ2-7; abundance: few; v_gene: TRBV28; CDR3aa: CASSSRGIYEQYF; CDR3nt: TGTGCCAGCAGCTCGAGGGGGATTTACGAGCAGTACTTC
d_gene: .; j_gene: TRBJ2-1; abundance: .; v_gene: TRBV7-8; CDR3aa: CASSQRYPSDEQFF; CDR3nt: TGTGCCAGCAGCCAACGGTACCCTTCGGATGAGCAGTTCTTC
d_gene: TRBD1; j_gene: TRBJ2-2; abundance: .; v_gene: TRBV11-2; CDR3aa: CASSWRDRGGGELFF; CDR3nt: TGTGCCAGCAGCTGGAGAGACAGGGGCGGAGGGGAGCTGTTTTTT
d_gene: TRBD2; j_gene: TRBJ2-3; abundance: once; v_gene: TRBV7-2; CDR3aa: CASSSLAGGRSDTQYF; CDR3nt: TGTGCCAGCAGCTCGCTAGCGGGGGGGCGGTCGGATACGCAGTATTTT
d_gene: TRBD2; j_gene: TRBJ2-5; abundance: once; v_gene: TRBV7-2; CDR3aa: CASSFVRGETQYF; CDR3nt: TGTGCCAGCAGCTTCGTGCGGGGGGAGACCCAGTACTTC
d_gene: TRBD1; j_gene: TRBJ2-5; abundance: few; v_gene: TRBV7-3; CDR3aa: CASSSDRGQETQYF; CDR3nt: TGTGCCAGCAGCTCGGACAGGGGGCAGGAGACCCAGTACTTC
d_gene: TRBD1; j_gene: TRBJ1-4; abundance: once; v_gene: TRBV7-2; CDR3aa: CASSRDRGDEKLFF; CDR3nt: TGTGCCAGCAGCCGGGACAGGGGGGATGAAAAACTGTTTTTT
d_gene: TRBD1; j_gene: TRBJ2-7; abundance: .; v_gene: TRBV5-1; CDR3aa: CASSLNSGTGVYEQYF; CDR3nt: TGCGCCAGCAGCCTGAATTCCGGGACAGGGGTCTACGAGCAGTACTTC
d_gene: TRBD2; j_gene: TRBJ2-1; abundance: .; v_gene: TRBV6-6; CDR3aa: CASRGTSGRAYNEQFF; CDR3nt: TGTGCCAGCAGAGGGACTAGCGGGAGGGCCTACAATGAGCAGTTCTTC
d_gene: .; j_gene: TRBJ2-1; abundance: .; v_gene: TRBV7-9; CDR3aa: CASSPRQGLSYNEQFF; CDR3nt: TGTGCCAGCAGCCCACGACAGGGACTCTCCTACAATGAGCAGTTCTTC
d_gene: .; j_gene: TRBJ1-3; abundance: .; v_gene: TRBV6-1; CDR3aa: CASSEGGYSGNTIYF; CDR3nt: TGTGCCAGCAGTGAGGGGGGGTACTCTGGAAACACCATATATTTT
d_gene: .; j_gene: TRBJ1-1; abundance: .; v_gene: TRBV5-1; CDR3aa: CASGMGLGESEAFF; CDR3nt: TGCGCCAGCGGGATGGGATTGGGAGAAAGTGAAGCTTTCTTT
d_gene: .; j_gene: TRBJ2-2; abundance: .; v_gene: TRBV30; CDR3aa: CAGGTGELFF; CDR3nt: TGTGCCGGGGGGACCGGGGAGCTGTTTTTT
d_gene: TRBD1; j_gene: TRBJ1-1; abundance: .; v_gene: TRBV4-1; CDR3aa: CASSPGTGREAFF; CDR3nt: TGCGCCAGCAGCCCCGGGACAGGTAGAGAAGCTTTCTTT
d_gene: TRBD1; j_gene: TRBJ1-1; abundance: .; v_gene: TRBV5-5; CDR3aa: CASSLIGGGVNTEAFF; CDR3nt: TGTGCCAGCAGCTTGATTGGAGGGGGCGTGAACACTGAAGCTTTCTTT
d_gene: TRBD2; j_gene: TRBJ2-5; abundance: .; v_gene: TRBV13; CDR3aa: CASSLGLAGTQETQYF; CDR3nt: TGTGCCAGCAGCTTAGGGCTAGCGGGTACCCAAGAGACCCAGTACTTC
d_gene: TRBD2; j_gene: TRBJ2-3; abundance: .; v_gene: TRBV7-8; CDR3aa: CASSSGLADGTDTQYF; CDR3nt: TGTGCCAGCAGCTCGGGACTAGCGGACGGCACAGATACGCAGTATTTT
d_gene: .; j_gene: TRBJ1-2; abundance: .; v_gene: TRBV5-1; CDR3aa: CASSLEGTNYGYTF; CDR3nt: TGCGCCAGCAGCTTGGAAGGGACAAACTATGGCTACACCTTC
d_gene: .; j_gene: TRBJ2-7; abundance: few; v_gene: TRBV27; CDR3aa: CASSWDTGYEQYF; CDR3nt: TGTGCCAGCAGTTGGGACACGGGCTACGAGCAGTACTTC
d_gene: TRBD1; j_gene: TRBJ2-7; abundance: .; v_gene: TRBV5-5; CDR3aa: CASSLEGQGSYEQYF; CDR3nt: TGTGCCAGCAGCTTGGAGGGACAGGGGAGCTACGAGCAGTACTTC
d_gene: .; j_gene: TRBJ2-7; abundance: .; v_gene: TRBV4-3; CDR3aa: CASSLRQGPYEQYF; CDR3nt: TGCGCCAGCAGTCTAAGGCAGGGTCCCTACGAGCAGTACTTC
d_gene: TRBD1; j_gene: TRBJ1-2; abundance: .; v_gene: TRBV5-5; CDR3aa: CASSSGQNYGYTF; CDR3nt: TGTGCCAGCAGCTCGGGACAGAACTATGGCTACACCTTC
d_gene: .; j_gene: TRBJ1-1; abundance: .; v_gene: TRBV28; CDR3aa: CASSSRLLGANTEAFF; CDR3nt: TGTGCCAGCAGTTCTCGTCTTCTAGGGGCGAACACTGAAGCTTTCTTT
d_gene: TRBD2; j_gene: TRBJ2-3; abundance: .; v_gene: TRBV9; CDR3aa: CASSVTSGRRVKEDTQYF; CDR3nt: TGTGCCAGCAGCGTAACAAGCGGGAGGAGAGTAAAGGAGGATACGCAGTATTTT
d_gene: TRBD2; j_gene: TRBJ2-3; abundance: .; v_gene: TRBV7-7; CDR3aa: CASSPSGTSSSTQYF; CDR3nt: TGTGCTAGCAGCCCTAGCGGGACTAGCTCGTCTACGCAGTATTTT
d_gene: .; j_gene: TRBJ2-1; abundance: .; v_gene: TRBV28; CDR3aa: CASSLSGQGHREQFF; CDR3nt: TGTGCCAGCAGTTTATCTGGGCAGGGTCATCGGGAGCAGTTCTTC
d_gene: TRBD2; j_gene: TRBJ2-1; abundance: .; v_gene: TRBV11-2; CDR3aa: CASSFLLAGVSEQFF; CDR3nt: TGTGCCAGCAGCTTCCTTTTAGCGGGGGTAAGTGAGCAGTTCTTC
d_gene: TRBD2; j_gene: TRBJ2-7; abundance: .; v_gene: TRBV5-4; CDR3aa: CASSSAGLATLREQYF; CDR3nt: TGTGCCAGCAGCTCCGCCGGACTAGCCACGCTAAGGGAGCAGTACTTC
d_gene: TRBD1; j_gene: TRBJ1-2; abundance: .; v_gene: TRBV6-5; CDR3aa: CASSYAGQGYGYTF; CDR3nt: TGTGCCAGCAGTTACGCGGGACAGGGCTATGGCTACACCTTC
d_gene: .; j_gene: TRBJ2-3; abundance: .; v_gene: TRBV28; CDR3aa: CASGGASTDTQYF; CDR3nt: TGTGCCAGCGGGGGGGCAAGCACAGATACGCAGTATTTT
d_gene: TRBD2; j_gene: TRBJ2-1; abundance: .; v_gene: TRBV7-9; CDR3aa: CASSSGTSSNEQFF; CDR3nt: TGTGCCAGCAGCTCCGGGACTAGTAGCAATGAGCAGTTCTTC
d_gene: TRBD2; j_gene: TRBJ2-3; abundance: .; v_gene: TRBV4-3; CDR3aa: CASSQVGGAGTDTQYF; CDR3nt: TGCGCCAGCAGCCAAGTCGGGGGGGCAGGGACAGATACGCAGTATTTT
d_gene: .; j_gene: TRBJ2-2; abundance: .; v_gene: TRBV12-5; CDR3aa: CASMQATNTGELFF; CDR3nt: TGTGCTAGCATGCAGGCCACGAACACCGGGGAGCTGTTTTTT
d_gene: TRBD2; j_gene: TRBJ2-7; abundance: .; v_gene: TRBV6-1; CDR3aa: CASTPAGGLSYEQYF; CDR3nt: TGTGCCAGCACTCCAGCGGGAGGTTTATCCTACGAGCAGTACTTC